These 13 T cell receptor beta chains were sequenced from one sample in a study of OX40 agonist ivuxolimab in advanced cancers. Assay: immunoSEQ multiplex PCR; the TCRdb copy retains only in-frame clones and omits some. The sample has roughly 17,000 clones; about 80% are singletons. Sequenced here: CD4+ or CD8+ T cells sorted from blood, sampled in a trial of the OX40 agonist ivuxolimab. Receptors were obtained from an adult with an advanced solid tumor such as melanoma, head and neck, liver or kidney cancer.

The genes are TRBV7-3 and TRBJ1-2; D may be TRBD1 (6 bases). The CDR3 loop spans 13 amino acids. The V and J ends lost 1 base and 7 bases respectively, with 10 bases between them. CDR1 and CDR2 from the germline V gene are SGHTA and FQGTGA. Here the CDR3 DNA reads TGTGCCAGCAGCTTAAACAGGGTCAGTGGCTACACCTTC. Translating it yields CASSLNRVSGYTF.

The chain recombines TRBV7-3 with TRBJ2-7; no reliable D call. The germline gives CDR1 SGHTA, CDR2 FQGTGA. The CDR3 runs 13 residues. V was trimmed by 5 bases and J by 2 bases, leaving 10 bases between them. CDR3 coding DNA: TGTGCCAGCAGCCCGGGTCCGACCTACGAGCAGTACTTC. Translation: CASSPGPTYEQYF.

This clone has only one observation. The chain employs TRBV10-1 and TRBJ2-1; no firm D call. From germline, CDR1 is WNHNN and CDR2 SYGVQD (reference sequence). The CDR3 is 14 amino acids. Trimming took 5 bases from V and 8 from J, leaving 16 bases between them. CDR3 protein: CASSFYALRDEQFF. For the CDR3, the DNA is TGCGCCAGCAGTTTTTACGCATTAAGAGATGAGCAGTTCTTC.

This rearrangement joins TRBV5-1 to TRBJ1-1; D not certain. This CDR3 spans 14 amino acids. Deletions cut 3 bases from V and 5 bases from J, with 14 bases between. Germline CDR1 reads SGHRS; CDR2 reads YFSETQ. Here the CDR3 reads CASSSSPGGTEAFF. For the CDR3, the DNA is TGCGCCAGCAGCTCCTCTCCGGGCGGGACTGAAGCTTTCTTT.

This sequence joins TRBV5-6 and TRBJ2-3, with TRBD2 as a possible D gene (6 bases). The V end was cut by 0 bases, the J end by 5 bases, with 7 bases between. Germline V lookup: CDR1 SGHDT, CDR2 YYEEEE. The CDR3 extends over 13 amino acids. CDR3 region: CASSLAGEDTQYF. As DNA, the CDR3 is TGTGCCAGCAGCTTGGCGGGGGAAGATACGCAGTATTTT.

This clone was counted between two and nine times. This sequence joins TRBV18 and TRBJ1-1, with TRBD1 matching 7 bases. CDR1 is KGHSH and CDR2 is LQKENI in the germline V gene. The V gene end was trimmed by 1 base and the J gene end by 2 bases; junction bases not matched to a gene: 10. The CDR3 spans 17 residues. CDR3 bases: TGTGCCAGCTCACCACGAAGGGCGACAGGGTCAAACACTGAAGCTTTCTTT. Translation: CASSPRRATGSNTEAFF.

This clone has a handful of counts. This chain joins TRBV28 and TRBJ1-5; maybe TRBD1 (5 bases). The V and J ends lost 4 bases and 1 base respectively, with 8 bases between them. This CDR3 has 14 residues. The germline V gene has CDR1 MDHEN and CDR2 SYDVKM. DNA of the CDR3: TGTGCCAGCAGTTCGGGGCCGAGCAATCAGCCCCAGCATTTT. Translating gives CASSSGPSNQPQHF.

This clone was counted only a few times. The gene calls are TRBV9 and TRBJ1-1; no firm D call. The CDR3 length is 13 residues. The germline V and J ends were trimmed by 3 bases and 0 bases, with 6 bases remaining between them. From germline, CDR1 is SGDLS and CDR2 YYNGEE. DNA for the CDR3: TGTGCCAGCAGCGAGGGCCTGAACACTGAAGCTTTCTTT. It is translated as CASSEGLNTEAFF.

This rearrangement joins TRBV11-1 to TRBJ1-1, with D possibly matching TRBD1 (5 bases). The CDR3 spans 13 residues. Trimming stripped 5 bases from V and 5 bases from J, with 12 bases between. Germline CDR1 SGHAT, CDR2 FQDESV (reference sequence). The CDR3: CASSLDRATEAFF. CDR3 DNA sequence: TGTGCCAGCAGCCTCGACAGAGCAACTGAAGCTTTCTTT.

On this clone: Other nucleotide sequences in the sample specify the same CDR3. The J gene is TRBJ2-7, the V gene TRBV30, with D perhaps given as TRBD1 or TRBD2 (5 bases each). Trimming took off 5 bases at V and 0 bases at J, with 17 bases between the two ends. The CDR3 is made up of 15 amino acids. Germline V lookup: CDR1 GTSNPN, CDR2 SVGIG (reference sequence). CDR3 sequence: CAWFPGTLSSYEQYF. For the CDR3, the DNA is TGTGCCTGGTTCCCCGGGACGTTGAGCTCCTACGAGCAGTACTTC. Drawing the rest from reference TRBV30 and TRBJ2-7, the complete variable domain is SQTIHQWPATLVQPVGSPLSLECTVEGTSNPNLYWYRQAAGRGLQLLFYSVGIGQISSEVPQNLSASRPQDRQFILSSKKLLLSDSGFYLCAWFPGTLSSYEQYFGPGTRLTVT.

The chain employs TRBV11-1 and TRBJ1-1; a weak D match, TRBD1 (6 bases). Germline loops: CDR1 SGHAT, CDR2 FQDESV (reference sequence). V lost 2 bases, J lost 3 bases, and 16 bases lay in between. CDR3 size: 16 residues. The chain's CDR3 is CASSLRQDSRYTEAFF. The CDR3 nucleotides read TGTGCCAGCAGCTTAAGGCAGGACAGCCGTTACACTGAAGCTTTCTTT.

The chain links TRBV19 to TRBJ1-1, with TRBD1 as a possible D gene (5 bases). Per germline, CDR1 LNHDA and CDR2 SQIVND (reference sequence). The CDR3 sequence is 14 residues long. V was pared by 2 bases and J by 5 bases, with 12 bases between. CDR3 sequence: CASSIWQGDTEAFF. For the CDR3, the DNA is TGTGCCAGTAGTATATGGCAGGGTGATACTGAAGCTTTCTTT.

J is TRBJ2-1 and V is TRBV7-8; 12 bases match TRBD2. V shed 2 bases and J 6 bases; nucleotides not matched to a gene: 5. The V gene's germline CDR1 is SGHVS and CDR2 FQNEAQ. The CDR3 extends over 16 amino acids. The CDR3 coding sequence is TGTGCCAGCAGCTTAACTCTAGCGGGAGGGGCCAATGAGCAGTTCTTC. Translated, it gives CASSLTLAGGANEQFF.